Presented here are 14 T cell receptor beta chains from one specimen sequenced in a study of response to subunit inactivated influenza vaccine. TCRdb processed the RT-PCR reads anew with MiXCR; each CDR3 protein has one entry. Of about 520,000 distinct CDR3 sequences listed, 25% are singletons. The starting material was CD4+ T cells sorted from PBMCs, obtained about 5 days after vaccination. All receptors derive from a man aged 45-60 years who received an inactivated influenza vaccine.

A few counts support this clonotype. The chain uses TRBV7-9 and TRBJ1-2; TRBD1 matches 9 bases. This CDR3 has 15 residues. Germline V lookup: CDR1 SEHNR, CDR2 FQNEAQ (reference sequence). Trimming at V came to 1 base and at J to 4 bases, leaving 4 bases not matched to a gene. The CDR3 region has the DNA TGTGCCAGCAGCTTAGAAGGGACAGGGTCCTATGGCTACACCTTC. Translation: CASSLEGTGSYGYTF.

This clonotype was seen a handful of times. This chain uses TRBV2 with TRBJ2-7; D not resolved. The CDR3 length is 12 residues. The V and J ends lost 8 bases and 3 bases respectively, with 11 bases between them. Germline loops: CDR1 SNHLY, CDR2 FYNNEI. In DNA, the CDR3 is TGTGCCAGCGGGTCCTCCGGCTACGAGCAGTACTTC. It encodes CASGSSGYEQYF.

This chain joins TRBV12-3 or TRBV12-4 and TRBJ1-1, with unresolved D. The length of the CDR3 is 14 residues. V was shortened by 5 bases and J by 1 base, with 11 bases between the two germline ends. In nucleotides, the CDR3 is TGTGCCAGCAGTGTATCCCCGGGGAACACTGAAGCTTTCTTT. Amino acid sequence: CASSVSPGNTEAFF.

This rearrangement joins TRBV9 to TRBJ1-4, with 8 positions matching TRBD1. In germline, CDR1 is SGDLS, CDR2 YYNGEE. With 0 bases clipped from V and 4 bases from J, the junction kept 5 bases outside the gene matches. This CDR3 contains 16 residues. The CDR3 DNA follows: TGTGCCAGCAGCGTAGCTCAGGGGGCTAATAATGAAAAACTGTTTTTT. Its translation: CASSVAQGANNEKLFF.

This clonotype has only a few counts. This rearrangement joins TRBV6-8 to TRBJ2-5; D gene unclear. CDR3 length: 15 amino acids. Between the trimmed V and J ends, which lost 2 bases and 1 base, there was a span of 11 bases. Germline lookup yields CDR1 MNHGY and CDR2 SAAAGT. The DNA for the CDR3 is TGTGCCAGCAGTTACCCATGGTCAATCCAAGAGACCCAGTACTTC. It translates to CASSYPWSIQETQYF.

The table lists this clonotype with a few counts. The gene calls are TRBV12-3 or TRBV12-4 and TRBJ1-5, with D hard to call. V shed 4 bases and J shed 3 bases, with 13 bases lying between them. The CDR3 runs to 15 residues. This CDR3 reads CASSSGYSFNQPQHF. CDR3 bases: TGTGCCAGCAGTTCCGGGTACTCCTTCAATCAGCCCCAGCATTTT.

This clonotype was observed a handful of times. The rearrangement joins TRBV30 to TRBJ2-5; 8 nucleotides line up with TRBD1. V lost 5 bases to trimming and J lost 5 bases; unmatched junction nucleotides: 4. The CDR3 is 12 amino acids. The germline CDR1 and CDR2 sequences are GTSNPN and SVGIG (reference sequence). The CDR3 nucleotides read TGTGCCTGGGACAGGGGCCAGGAGACCCAGTACTTC. Its protein product is CAWDRGQETQYF.

This clonotype was detected a few times. The chain carries TRBV12-3 or TRBV12-4 and TRBJ2-5; the match to TRBD1 covers 7 bases. The CDR3 contains 17 residues. V lost 4 bases to trimming and J lost 0 bases; unmatched junction nucleotides: 11. CDR3 in DNA: TGTGCCAGCAGTTCCCACACCGGGACAGAGTACCAAGAGACCCAGTACTTC. Encoded protein: CASSSHTGTEYQETQYF.

The V call is TRBV7-2, the J call TRBJ2-7, with 12 bases that match TRBD2. The germline gives CDR1 SGHTA, CDR2 FQGNSA. Trimming at V came to 5 bases and at J to 3 bases, leaving 5 bases not matched to a gene. This CDR3 is 15 amino acids long. CDR3 protein: CASSPASGRGYEQYF. CDR3 nucleotide sequence: TGTGCCAGCAGCCCCGCTAGCGGGAGGGGCTACGAGCAGTACTTC.

The chain recombines TRBV29-1 with TRBJ1-1; D possibly corresponds to TRBD1 (5 bases). V was trimmed by 4 bases and J by 0 bases, leaving 9 bases between them. The germline CDR1 and CDR2 sequences are SQVTM and ANQGSEA. The CDR3 has 13 residues. Written as DNA, the CDR3 is TGCAGCGTTGTTTCAGGGTTGAACACTGAAGCTTTCTTT. This sequence encodes CSVVSGLNTEAFF. The full variable domain, completed using reference TRBV29-1 and TRBJ1-1, is SAVISQKPSRDICQRGTSLTIQCQVDSQVTMMFWYRQQPGQSLTLIATANQGSEATYESGFVIDKFPISRPNLTFSTLTVSNMSPEDSSIYLCSVVSGLNTEAFFGQGTRLTVV.

This clonotype was counted between two and nine times. The chain uses TRBV4-3 and TRBJ2-1, with D hard to call. The germline V gene has CDR1 LGHNA and CDR2 YSLEER. V lost 0 bases to trimming and J lost 5 bases, with 5 bases between them. The CDR3 runs 13 residues. The CDR3 loop is CASSQEANNEQFF. Written as DNA, the CDR3 is TGCGCCAGCAGCCAAGAGGCCAACAATGAGCAGTTCTTC.

This clonotype occurred a few times. V usage is TRBV5-1 and J usage is TRBJ2-7; 8 bases align to TRBD1. The CDR3 consists of 15 residues. With 0 bases clipped from V and 3 bases from J, the junction kept 5 bases outside the gene matches. Per germline, CDR1 SGHRS and CDR2 YFSETQ. DNA of the CDR3: TGCGCCAGCAGCTTGGTTGCAGGGGGCTACTACGAGCAGTACTTC. It encodes CASSLVAGGYYEQYF. Full variable domain (remainder filled in from reference TRBV5-1 and TRBJ2-7): KAGVTQTPRYLIKTRGQQVTLSCSPISGHRSVSWYQQTPGQGLQFLFEYFSETQRNKGNFPGRFSGRQFSNSRSEMNVSTLELGDSALYLCASSLVAGGYYEQYFGPGTRLTVT.

The rearrangement links TRBV24-1 to TRBJ2-3; D unresolved. Germline V gives CDR1 KGHDR, CDR2 SFDVKD. V was clipped by 5 bases and J by 0 bases, with 8 bases between them. The CDR3 extends over 14 amino acids. CDR3 loop: CATSALASTDTQYF. The DNA of the CDR3 is TGTGCCACCAGTGCGCTTGCTAGCACAGATACGCAGTATTTT.

The gene calls are TRBV5-4 and TRBJ2-5, with D possibly TRBD2 on 6 matching bases. The CDR3 runs 17 residues. Trimming stripped 0 bases from V and 2 bases from J, with 17 bases between. The germline gives CDR1 SGHNT, CDR2 YYREEE (reference sequence). The CDR3 reads CASSLGYPGLQQETQYF. Written as DNA, the CDR3 is TGTGCCAGCAGCTTGGGTTATCCGGGACTGCAGCAAGAGACCCAGTACTTC.